This TCR beta chain was documented in a study of Graves' ophthalmopathy and Graves' hyperthyroidism. Amplification targeted the TCR beta CDR3 regions, with RNA transcripts as the source material. Scientists carried out first-round RT-PCR using HTBI primers and then a second-round multiplex PCR. From the multiplex PCR reads, TCRdb called clonotypes with MiXCR, one entry per CDR3 protein. This table holds 350,000 to 450,000 distinct CDR3 sequences, around 19% found once. This clonotype was recorded many times. As yet, its antigen is unknown. Whole-study results and caveats: Most expanded clonotypes in thyroid above 0.001 frequency also showed up in blood.

Germline V gene sequence: CDR1 SGHNT, CDR2 YYREEE (reference sequence). The ends lost 3 bases at V and 6 bases at J; junction bases unmatched: 8. This CDR3 spans 15 amino acids. The source material was peripheral blood. The origin of this receptor is a woman under 30 with Graves' ophthalmopathy. The chain combines TRBV5-4 with TRBJ2-7; the match to TRBD1 covers 11 bases. CDR3 region: CASSSLGTGGTEQYF. For the CDR3, the DNA is TGTGCCAGCAGCTCTCTCGGGACAGGGGGGACCGAGCAGTACTTC.